This TCR beta chain was sequenced for a study of T cell responses to AZD1222 COVID-19 vaccine. Overall study findings and caveats: The study found vaccine-associated CD4 TCRs spanning spike, dominant at 160-218 and 743-854. Among spike-specific TCRs, nearly half reportedly target unmutated variant regions. White British ancestry dominated among donors, who included more females, and clonal diversity was possibly underestimated.

A single count supports this clone. The antigen remains unidentified. The data were produced by immunoSEQ multiplex PCR, yet TCRdb's version contains in-frame clones alone and is incomplete. The profile covers some 130,000 clones, with approximately 85% appearing a single time and 18% taken by the ten largest. CDR3 size: 15 residues. J gave up 5 bases and V 4 bases, and 8 bases lay outside the gene matches. Germline assignment: CDR1 ENHRY and CDR2 SYGVKD. The rearrangement uses TRBV10-3 and TRBJ2-1, with 7 bases lining up with TRBD2. The TCR was taken from an adult in good health. The sequencing used peripheral blood, collected on day 0 of MenACWY control vaccination. CDR3 bases: TGTGCCATCAGTGGGACTAGAGGGACTGACAATGAGCAGTTCTTC. Translating it yields CAISGTRGTDNEQFF.